Given below is one T cell receptor (beta chain) in context. The antigen is not known. This record belongs to a study of shared clonotypes between healthy human individuals. Findings of the study overall: Generation of non-shared clonotypes was less probable than generation of clonotypes shared by all four donors.

The protocol was immunoSEQ multiplex PCR, while the TCRdb copy is restricted to in-frame clones and leaves out a portion. The profile shows 2 million to 2.5 million clones, under 95% of them singletons. Germline V gene sequence: CDR1 MNHNS, CDR2 SASEGT. The CDR3 covers 15 residues. V dropped 8 bases and J dropped 0 bases, with 16 bases sitting between them. It was CD45RO-negative cells, positively selected for CCR7, that made up naive CD8 cells, with terminally differentiated effector memory CD45RA+ cells excluded. This sequence originates from a man aged 18 to 30 in good health. Some clones in this sample may be carry-over from other donors' samples. The chain couples TRBV6-1 to TRBJ2-5; possibly TRBD1 or TRBD2 for D (5 bases each). Material: naive CD8+ T cells from PBMCs. Here the CDR3 DNA reads TGTGCCAGCCACCCAAGGGGACGGCACCAAGAGACCCAGTACTTC. It encodes CASHPRGRHQETQYF.